This note documents a single TCR beta chain sequence. The sample originates from a study of CD8 T cells in Susac syndrome. Random hexamers were used to reverse transcribe an amount of roughly 0.5 to 1 ug RNA. Using its own MiXCR run on the immunoSEQ multiplex PCR reads, TCRdb lists one record per CDR3 protein. In the table there are 80,000 or so distinct CDR3 sequences, more than 85% of which are singletons. This receptor was taken from a human donor with Susac syndrome. What was sequenced was CD4+ T cells from PBMCs.

The CDR3 DNA is TGTGCCAGCAGCCAAGCCATATCACCCCTCCACTTT. Its translation is CASSQAISPLHF. The V and J genes are TRBV14 and TRBJ1-6; no reliable D call. Germline CDR1 reads SGHDN; CDR2 reads FVKESK. The CDR3 covers 12 residues. V was clipped by 1 base and J by 10 bases, with 5 bases between them. The whole variable domain, filled in from reference TRBV14 and TRBJ1-6, reads EAGVTQFPSHSVIEKGQTVTLRCDPISGHDNLYWYRRVMGKEIKFLLHFVKESKQDESGMPNNRFLAERTGGTYSTLKVQPAELEDSGVYFCASSQAISPLHFGNGTRLTVT.